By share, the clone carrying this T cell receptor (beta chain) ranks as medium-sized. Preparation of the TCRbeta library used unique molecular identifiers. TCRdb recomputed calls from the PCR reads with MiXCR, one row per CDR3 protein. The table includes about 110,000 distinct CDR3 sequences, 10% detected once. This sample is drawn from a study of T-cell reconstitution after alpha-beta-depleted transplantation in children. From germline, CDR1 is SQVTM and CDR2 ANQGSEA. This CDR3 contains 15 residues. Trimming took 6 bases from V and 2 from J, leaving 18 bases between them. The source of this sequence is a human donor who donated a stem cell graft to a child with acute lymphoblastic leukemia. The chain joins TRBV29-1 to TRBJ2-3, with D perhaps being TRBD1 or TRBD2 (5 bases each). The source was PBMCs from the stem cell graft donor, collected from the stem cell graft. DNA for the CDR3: TGCAGCGTGGGGGACCCACTTTTTCCCACAGATACGCAGTATTTT. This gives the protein CSVGDPLFPTDTQYF.